These 15 T cell receptor beta chains share one sample of origin, sequenced in a study of shared clonotypes between healthy human individuals. Naive CD8 cells, CD45RO-negative and positively selected for CCR7, excluded terminally differentiated effector memory CD45RA+ cells. Only in-frame clones appear in the TCRdb table, and some are missing; sequencing was by immunoSEQ multiplex PCR. Among about 2.1 million clones listed, 90% to 95% were seen once. Material for sequencing was naive CD8+ T cells from PBMCs. The receptors were gathered from a man aged 18 to 35 in good health. Some clones in this sample may be carry-over from other donors' samples.

The V gene is TRBV27, the J gene TRBJ1-2; D unclear. V dropped 1 base and J dropped 8 bases, with 11 bases sitting between them. Germline CDR1 MNHEY, CDR2 SMNVEV (reference sequence). The CDR3 is made up of 13 amino acids. CDR3 amino acids: CASSLYGPGGYTF. The DNA for the CDR3 is TGTGCCAGCAGTTTATACGGGCCGGGCGGCTACACCTTC.

As concerns this clone: Other DNA sequences of this sample code for an identical CDR3. The V and J genes are TRBV9 and TRBJ2-7; TRBD1 might be the D (5 bases). Germline CDR1 is SGDLS and CDR2 is YYNGEE. The CDR3 runs 15 residues. With 0 bases removed from V and 2 bases from J, the gap between germline ends came to 12 bases. This CDR3 is CASSVGGGAAYEQYF. CDR3 nucleotide sequence: TGTGCCAGCAGCGTAGGCGGTGGGGCAGCCTACGAGCAGTACTTC.

The J gene is TRBJ1-5, the V gene TRBV29-1; TRBD1 aligns across 7 bases. Trimming cost V 6 bases and J 0 bases; bases outside gene matches: 14. The CDR3 runs to 17 residues. Germline CDR1 reads SQVTM; CDR2 reads ANQGSEA. CDR3 in amino acids: CSVPPGQRSSSNQPQHF. CDR3 in DNA: TGCAGCGTCCCACCGGGACAGAGGTCTAGTAGCAATCAGCCCCAGCATTTT.

The J gene is TRBJ1-5, the V gene TRBV19, with 7 positions matching TRBD1. The germline V gene encodes CDR1 LNHDA and CDR2 SQIVND (reference sequence). CDR3 length: 18 residues. The ends lost 5 bases at V and 0 bases at J; junction bases unmatched: 13. The chain's CDR3 is CASSGFGTASYSNQPQHF. The CDR3 DNA follows: TGTGCCAGTAGTGGTTTCGGGACAGCCTCATATAGCAATCAGCCCCAGCATTTT. The full variable domain, with the rest looked up from reference TRBV19 and TRBJ1-5, is DGGITQSPKYLFRKEGQNVTLSCEQNLNHDAMYWYRQDPGQGLRLIYYSQIVNDFQKGDIAEGYSVSREKKESFPLTVTSAQKNPTAFYLCASSGFGTASYSNQPQHFGDGTRLSIL.

In its sample, this clone was seen once. The chain carries TRBV7-9 and TRBJ2-7, with 11 bases aligning to TRBD1. The trim removed 1 base at V and 5 bases at J, leaving 4 bases unmatched. The CDR3 has 15 amino acids. Germline assignment: CDR1 SEHNR and CDR2 FQNEAQ (reference sequence). The CDR3 DNA reads as TGTGCCAGCAGCTTAGGGGACAGGGGGTTTGACGAGCAGTACTTC. Residues: CASSLGDRGFDEQYF.

This clone was seen once. The CDR3 sequence is CASSFPFRPSSGSGDEQFF. The CDR3, as DNA: TGCGCCAGCAGCTTCCCCTTCAGACCTTCTAGCGGGAGCGGTGATGAGCAGTTCTTC. J is TRBJ2-1 and V is TRBV5-1, with 10 bases identical to TRBD2. Germline CDR1 SGHRS, CDR2 YFSETQ. The CDR3 sequence is 19 residues long. V lost 2 bases, J lost 8 bases, and 19 bases stayed unmatched.

CDR3 sequence (DNA): TGTGCCAGCAGCCCCGGCAGGGGGCCGTACGAGCAGTACTTC. Translating gives CASSPGRGPYEQYF. The V call is TRBV9, the J call TRBJ2-7; 8 nucleotides line up with TRBD1. The CDR3 is made up of 14 amino acids. Germline values: CDR1 SGDLS, CDR2 YYNGEE. V gave up 4 bases and J gave up 4 bases; unmatched junction bases: 7.

The chain is built from TRBV14 and TRBJ1-4; tentatively, D is TRBD1 (6 bases). V gave up 1 base and J gave up 3 bases, with 9 bases separating them. Germline V lookup: CDR1 SGHDN, CDR2 FVKESK. CDR3 length: 15 residues. This CDR3 is CASSQGQGPNEKLFF. CDR3 sequence (DNA): TGTGCCAGCAGCCAAGGGCAGGGGCCTAATGAAAAACTGTTTTTT.

The rearrangement uses TRBV4-3 and TRBJ1-2, with 7 bases matching TRBD1. Germline V gene sequence: CDR1 LGHNA, CDR2 YSLEER. This CDR3 region has 14 residues. V was pared by 4 bases and J by 8 bases, with 10 bases of the junction left unmatched. The CDR3 bases are TGCGCCAGCAGCCTGACAGGGCTAGGTAGGGGCTACACCTTC. Protein product: CASSLTGLGRGYTF.

Note on this clone: Other DNA sequences in the same sample also yield this CDR3. V and J are TRBV27 and TRBJ2-7; D is possibly TRBD2 (5 bases). Germline V lookup: CDR1 MNHEY, CDR2 SMNVEV (reference sequence). The CDR3 consists of 14 residues. V lost 0 bases to trimming and J lost 6 bases, with 12 bases between them. DNA of the CDR3: TGTGCCAGCAGTTTATCTCCGGGAAATGGCGAGCAGTACTTC. Its translation is CASSLSPGNGEQYF.

The V and J genes are TRBV27 and TRBJ1-4; D is undetermined. Germline assignment: CDR1 MNHEY and CDR2 SMNVEV (reference sequence). This CDR3 contains 15 residues. Trimming took off 0 bases at V and 3 bases at J, with 8 bases between the two ends. This CDR3 is CASSLSGMANEKLFF. CDR3 nucleotide sequence: TGTGCCAGCAGTTTATCAGGAATGGCTAATGAAAAACTGTTTTTT.

This clone has a single count. This rearrangement joins TRBV7-9 to TRBJ2-7, with 8 bases aligning to TRBD1. V dropped 6 bases and J dropped 2; count of bases not matched to a gene: 6. Germline V lookup: CDR1 SEHNR, CDR2 FQNEAQ (reference sequence). There are 14 residues in the CDR3. The CDR3 reads CASRLGQAPYEQYF. The CDR3 coding sequence is TGTGCCAGCAGGTTGGGACAGGCTCCCTACGAGCAGTACTTC.

V gene TRBV4-2 combines with J gene TRBJ2-7, with a weak D call TRBD2 (6 bases). This CDR3 contains 14 residues. Germline CDR1 LGHNA, CDR2 YNFKEQ. V was clipped by 3 bases and J by 6 bases, with 15 bases between them. CDR3 amino acids: CASSHVGGVSEQYF. CDR3 DNA sequence: TGTGCCAGCAGCCATGTGGGGGGAGTTAGCGAGCAGTACTTC.

The gene calls are TRBV5-4 and TRBJ2-1, with no clear D. Germline values: CDR1 SGHNT, CDR2 YYREEE (reference sequence). V gave up 0 bases and J gave up 9 bases, with 7 bases separating them. CDR3 length: 12 residues. The CDR3 loop reads CASSLATSEQFF. The CDR3 region has the DNA TGTGCCAGCAGCTTGGCAACGTCTGAGCAGTTCTTC. Using reference TRBV5-4 and TRBJ2-1 for the parts outside the CDR3, the full variable domain is ETGVTQSPTHLIKTRGQQVTLRCSSQSGHNTVSWYQQALGQGPQFIFQYYREEENGRGNFPPRFSGLQFPNYSSELNVNALELDDSALYLCASSLATSEQFFGPGTRLTVL.

The chain couples TRBV7-2 to TRBJ2-7; D not resolved. CDR1 is SGHTA and CDR2 is FQGNSA in the germline V gene. The length of the CDR3 is 12 residues. Deletions cut 4 bases from V and 3 bases from J, with 7 bases between. CDR3 protein: CASSSVGYEQYF. In nucleotides, the CDR3 is TGTGCCAGCAGCTCGGTAGGCTACGAGCAGTACTTC.